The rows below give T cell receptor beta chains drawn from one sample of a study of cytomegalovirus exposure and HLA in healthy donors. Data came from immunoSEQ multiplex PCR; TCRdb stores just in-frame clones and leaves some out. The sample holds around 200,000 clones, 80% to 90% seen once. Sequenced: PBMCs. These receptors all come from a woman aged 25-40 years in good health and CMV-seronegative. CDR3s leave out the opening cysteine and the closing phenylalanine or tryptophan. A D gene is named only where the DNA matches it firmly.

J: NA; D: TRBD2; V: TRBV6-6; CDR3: ASSLGLARGEQY
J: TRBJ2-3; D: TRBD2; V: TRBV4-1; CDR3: ASSPQLADLTDTQY
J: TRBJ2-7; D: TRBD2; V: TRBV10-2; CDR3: ASWPGLAGGPGEQY
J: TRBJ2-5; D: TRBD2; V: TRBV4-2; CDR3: ASSQLAGTSGEETQY
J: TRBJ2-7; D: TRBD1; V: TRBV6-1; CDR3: ASSIRTGEGYEQY
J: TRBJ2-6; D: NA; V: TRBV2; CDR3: ASSEDRSGANVLT
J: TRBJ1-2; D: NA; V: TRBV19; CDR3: ASSFGRGDGYT
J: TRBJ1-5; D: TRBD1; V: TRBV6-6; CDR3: ASRTTGGEGQPQH
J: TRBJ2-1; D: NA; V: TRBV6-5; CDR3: ASRTGTGTYNEQF
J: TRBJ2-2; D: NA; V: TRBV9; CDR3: ASSPRTDFNTGELF
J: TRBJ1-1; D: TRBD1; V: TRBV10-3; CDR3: AISDGAGGAGEAF
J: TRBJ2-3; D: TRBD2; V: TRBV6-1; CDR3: ASSGGLAGGGADTQY
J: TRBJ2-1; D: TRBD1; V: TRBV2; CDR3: ASSDRATPYNEQF
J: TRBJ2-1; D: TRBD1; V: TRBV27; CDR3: ASSLGTGAPYNEQF
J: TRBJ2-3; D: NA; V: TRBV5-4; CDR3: ASSLEAGSDTQY
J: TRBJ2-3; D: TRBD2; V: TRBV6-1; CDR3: ASSLKRETTDTQY
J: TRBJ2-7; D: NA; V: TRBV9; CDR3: ASSVVGDTGSEQY
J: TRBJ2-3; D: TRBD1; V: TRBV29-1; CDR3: SVEKGASTDTQY
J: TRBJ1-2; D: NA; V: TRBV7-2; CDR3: ASSLAGGNYGYT
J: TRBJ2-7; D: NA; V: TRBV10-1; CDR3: ASSELPGPYYEQY
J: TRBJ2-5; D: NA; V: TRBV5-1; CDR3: ASSLAQLQETQY
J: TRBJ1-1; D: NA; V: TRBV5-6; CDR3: ASSSQTEANTEAF
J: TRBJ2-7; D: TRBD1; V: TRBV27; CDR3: ASSFSGGGEQY
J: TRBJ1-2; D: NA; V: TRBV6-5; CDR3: ASSPSNYGYT
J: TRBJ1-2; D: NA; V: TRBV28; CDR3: ASSFLSSYGYT
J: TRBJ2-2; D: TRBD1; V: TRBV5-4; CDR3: ASSLGQGDGELF
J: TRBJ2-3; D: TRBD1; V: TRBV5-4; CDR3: ASSLVGTGTDTQY
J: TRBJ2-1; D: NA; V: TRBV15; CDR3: ATSRGTVNEQF
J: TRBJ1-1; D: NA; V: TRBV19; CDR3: ASTLQGQNTEAF
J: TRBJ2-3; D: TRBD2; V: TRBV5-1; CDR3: ASSPGLAGGRSDTQY
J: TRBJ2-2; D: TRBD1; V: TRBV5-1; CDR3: ASSPEGQGVDGELF
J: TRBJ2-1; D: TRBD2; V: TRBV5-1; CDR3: ASSSPSGGVSEQF
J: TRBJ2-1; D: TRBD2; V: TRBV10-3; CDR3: AISEFGLAGVSRGGEQF
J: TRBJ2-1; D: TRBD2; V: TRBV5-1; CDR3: ASSPRSASGLYNEQF
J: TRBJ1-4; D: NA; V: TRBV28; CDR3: ASSALWADEKLF
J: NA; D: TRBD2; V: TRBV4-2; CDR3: ASSRGLAGGYEQY
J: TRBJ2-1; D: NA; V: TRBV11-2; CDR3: ASSLINRVGEQF
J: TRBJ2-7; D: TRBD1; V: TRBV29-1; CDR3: SVQRQGDFYEQY
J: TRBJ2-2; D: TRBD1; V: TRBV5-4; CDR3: ASSRDRTNTGELF
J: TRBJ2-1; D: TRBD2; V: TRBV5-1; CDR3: ASSLRRWAGGDEQF
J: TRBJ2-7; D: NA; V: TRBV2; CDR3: ASSEPGRGFYEQY
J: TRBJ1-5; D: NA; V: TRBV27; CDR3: ASSLSGVYQPQH
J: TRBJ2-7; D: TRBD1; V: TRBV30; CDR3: AWRGGQGTYEQY
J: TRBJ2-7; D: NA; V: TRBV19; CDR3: ASSAPAGLNQ
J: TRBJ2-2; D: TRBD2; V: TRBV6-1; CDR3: ASGIAGGTGELF
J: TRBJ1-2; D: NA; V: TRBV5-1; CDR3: ASSLAGNPDYGYT
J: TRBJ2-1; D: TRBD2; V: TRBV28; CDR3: ASRPGLTYNEQF
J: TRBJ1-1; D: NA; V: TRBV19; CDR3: AVRTGLTEAF
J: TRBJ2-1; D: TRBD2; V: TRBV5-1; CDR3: ASSFVGSGSYNEQF
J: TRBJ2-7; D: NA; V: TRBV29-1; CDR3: SVGQENEQY
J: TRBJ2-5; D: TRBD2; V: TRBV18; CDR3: ASSPAAGGPSQETQY
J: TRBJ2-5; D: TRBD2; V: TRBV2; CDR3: ASSEGLAPGTQY
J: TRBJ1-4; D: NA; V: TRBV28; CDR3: ASSLTHTTWSEKLF
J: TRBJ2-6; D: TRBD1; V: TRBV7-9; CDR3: ASSSPRDRGSGANVLT
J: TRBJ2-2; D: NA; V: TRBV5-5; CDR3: ASSLDRAYRELF
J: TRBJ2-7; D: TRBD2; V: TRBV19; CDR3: ASSRLAGESYEQY
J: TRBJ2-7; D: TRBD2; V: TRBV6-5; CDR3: ASRDREAGREQY
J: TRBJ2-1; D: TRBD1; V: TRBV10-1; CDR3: ASSAGTGSDNEQF
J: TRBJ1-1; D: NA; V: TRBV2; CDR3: ASSDVSKNTEAF
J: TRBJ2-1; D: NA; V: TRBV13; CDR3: ASSLSSVNEQF